Shown below are 16 T cell receptor beta chains from a single sample sequenced in a study of T cell responses to AZD1222 COVID-19 vaccine. Generated by immunoSEQ multiplex PCR, the TCRdb table keeps only in-frame clones and is missing some. The sample yields roughly 95,000 clones, roughly nine tenths seen once. The sample in question was peripheral blood, obtained 28 days after the second AZD1222 dose. Receptors were obtained from an adult who received the AZD1222 COVID-19 vaccine.

The chain employs TRBV4-1 and TRBJ1-4; D is perhaps TRBD1 (6 bases). CDR3 size: 16 residues. CDR1 and CDR2 from the germline V gene are MGHRA and YSYEKL. Trimming removed 1 base from V and 5 bases from J, with 14 bases in between. This CDR3 is CASSQAPGGGNEKLFF. CDR3 sequence (DNA): TGCGCCAGCAGCCAAGCCCCCGGAGGGGGGAATGAAAAACTGTTTTTT.

The gene calls are TRBV30 and TRBJ1-2; D ambiguous. The V end lost 1 base, the J end lost 8 bases, and 14 bases lay between the germline ends. The CDR3 spans 13 residues. Per the germline V gene, CDR1 is GTSNPN and CDR2 is SVGIG (reference sequence). CDR3 amino acids: CAWSGTGLEGYTF. The CDR3 region has the DNA TGTGCCTGGAGTGGGACCGGCCTTGAGGGCTACACCTTC.

The chain combines TRBV10-3 with TRBJ1-5; 8 bases agree with TRBD1. CDR1 is ENHRY, CDR2 SYGVKD, per germline. V dropped 10 bases and J dropped 5; count of bases not matched to a gene: 7. This CDR3 is 13 amino acids long. The CDR3 sequence is CATAQGADQPQHF. The CDR3 nucleotides are TGTGCCACCGCGCAGGGGGCGGATCAGCCCCAGCATTTT.

V is TRBV6-9 and J is TRBJ1-1, with TRBD1 as a possible D gene (6 bases). The CDR3 is made up of 15 amino acids. Trimming shortened V by 3 bases and J by 1 base, and 12 bases separated the two germline ends. Germline V CDR1 and CDR2: MNHGY, SVAAGI. CDR3 sequence: CASSYGGQRNTEAFF. CDR3 coding DNA: TGTGCCAGCAGTTACGGAGGACAGAGGAACACTGAAGCTTTCTTT.

This chain connects TRBV6-2 or TRBV6-3 to TRBJ1-2; D ambiguous. The V and J ends lost 2 bases and 3 bases respectively, with 10 bases between them. The CDR3 spans 14 residues. Per the germline V gene, CDR1 is MNHEY and CDR2 is SVGEGT. CDR3 sequence: CASSYRISDYGYTF. The CDR3 DNA sequence: TGTGCCAGCAGTTACAGAATTTCGGACTATGGCTACACCTTC.

The chain uses TRBV2 and TRBJ2-7, with a tentative D call TRBD1 (7 bases). The V end was cut by 7 bases, the J end by 0 bases, with 13 bases between. This CDR3 has 14 residues. Germline-derived CDR1 and CDR2 are SNHLY and FYNNEI. In nucleotides, the CDR3 is TGTGCCAGCATGTCCAGGGGGGCCTCCTACGAGCAGTACTTC. Protein product: CASMSRGASYEQYF.

The CDR3 reads CSARGVGELFF. In DNA form, the CDR3 reads TGCAGTGCTAGAGGGGTCGGGGAGCTGTTTTTT. V gene TRBV20-1 combines with J gene TRBJ2-2, with unresolved D. The germline V and J ends were trimmed by 1 base and 7 bases, with 4 bases remaining between them. This CDR3 spans 11 amino acids. Germline V gene sequence: CDR1 DFQATT, CDR2 SNEGSKA (reference sequence).

This rearrangement joins TRBV4-3 to TRBJ1-3; D gene unclear. Deletions cut 1 base from V and 7 bases from J, with 14 bases between. This CDR3 comprises 15 residues. Looked up from germline, CDR1 is LGHNA and CDR2 is YSLEER. CDR3 coding DNA: TGCGCCAGCAGCCAAGTACTTGGAGGCTGGAACACCATATATTTT. Translated: CASSQVLGGWNTIYF.

This chain connects TRBV7-9 to TRBJ2-7; 7 nucleotides match TRBD1. CDR3 length: 14 amino acids. J lost 5 bases, V lost 3 bases, and 7 bases had no gene match. Germline CDR1 SEHNR, CDR2 FQNEAQ (reference sequence). CDR3 residues: CASSFDRATDEQYF. The CDR3 DNA is TGTGCCAGCAGCTTTGACAGGGCGACGGACGAGCAGTACTTC.

This rearrangement joins TRBV29-1 to TRBJ1-4, with D tentatively TRBD1 (6 bases). Germline V gene data show CDR1 as SQVTM and CDR2 as ANQGSEA. With 4 bases removed from V and 4 bases from J, the gap between germline ends came to 10 bases. The CDR3 totals 13 residues. The CDR3 is CSVGTGLNEKLFF. The CDR3 DNA sequence: TGCAGCGTTGGAACAGGGCTTAATGAAAAACTGTTTTTT.

J is TRBJ1-5 and V is TRBV6-5; TRBD1 is a possible D gene (6 bases). There are 16 residues in the CDR3. Germline-derived CDR1 and CDR2 are MNHEY and SVGAGI. Trimming took 0 bases from V and 7 from J, leaving 16 bases between them. CDR3 DNA sequence: TGTGCCAGCAGTTACTCGAGTATAGGGGGAGAGCAGCCCCAGCATTTT. Translation gives CASSYSSIGGEQPQHF.

CDR3 protein: CSVGQTGNTEAFF. CDR3 sequence (DNA): TGCAGCGTTGGGCAAACTGGGAACACTGAAGCTTTCTTT. V usage is TRBV29-1 and J usage is TRBJ1-1; D is ambiguous. This CDR3 has 13 amino acids. Germline loops: CDR1 SQVTM, CDR2 ANQGSEA. Trimming cost V 4 bases and J 1 base, with 10 bases left between them. The full variable domain, rest sourced from reference TRBV29-1 and TRBJ1-1, is SAVISQKPSRDICQRGTSLTIQCQVDSQVTMMFWYRQQPGQSLTLIATANQGSEATYESGFVIDKFPISRPNLTFSTLTVSNMSPEDSSIYLCSVGQTGNTEAFFGQGTRLTVV.

V and J are TRBV25-1 and TRBJ1-1; D ambiguous. V was shortened by 3 bases and J by 11 bases, with 10 bases between the two germline ends. Per the germline V gene, CDR1 is MGHDK and CDR2 is SYGVNS. The CDR3 extends over 11 amino acids. The CDR3 sequence: CASSDNMEAFF. DNA of the CDR3: TGTGCCAGCAGTGACAACATGGAGGCTTTCTTT.

The rearrangement joins TRBV5-4 to TRBJ2-2; 8 nucleotides agree with TRBD1. J was trimmed by 5 bases and V by 4 bases; bases with no gene match: 10. CDR3 size: 16 residues. Germline CDR1 is SGHNT and CDR2 is YYREEE (reference sequence). The CDR3 DNA reads as TGTGCCAGCAGCCCTGGACAGGGTAGAGGGACCGGGGAGCTGTTTTTT. Residues: CASSPGQGRGTGELFF. Full variable domain (missing parts from reference TRBV5-4 and TRBJ2-2): ETGVTQSPTHLIKTRGQQVTLRCSSQSGHNTVSWYQQALGQGPQFIFQYYREEENGRGNFPPRFSGLQFPNYSSELNVNALELDDSALYLCASSPGQGRGTGELFFGEGSRLTVL.

The chain uses TRBV5-1 and TRBJ1-2; no definite D call. The germline V gene encodes CDR1 SGHRS and CDR2 YFSETQ. This CDR3 is 13 amino acids long. V lost 0 bases and J 4 bases, leaving 7 bases between the germline ends. CDR3 bases: TGCGCCAGCAGCTTGGGTCAGGTCTATGGCTACACCTTC. This codes for CASSLGQVYGYTF.

J is TRBJ2-1 and V is TRBV5-1; no definite D call. This CDR3 is 15 amino acids long. V lost 0 bases, J lost 6 bases, and 13 bases lay in between. Looked up from germline, CDR1 is SGHRS and CDR2 is YFSETQ. The DNA of the CDR3 is TGCGCCAGCAGCTTGGGACGGTACGCGAGCAATGAGCAGTTCTTC. Translating gives CASSLGRYASNEQFF.